The clone carrying this TCR beta chain was seen many times. Its target is not known. The CDR3 spans 15 residues. V trimming: 3 bases; J trimming: 4 bases; junction bases outside the gene matches: 4. The source of the sample is a study of T-cell reconstitution after alpha-beta-depleted transplantation in children. Whole-study findings and limits: The study traced high day-60 TCRbeta diversity in some patients to surviving recipient T cells and thymic progenitors. T cells produced anew were the main source of T-cell counts and diversity one year after transplant. The origin of alpha-beta T cells about two months after transplant was reportedly several hundred expanded graft clones.

Preparation of the TCRbeta library used unique molecular identifiers. TCRdb re-called the PCR reads through MiXCR, storing one row per CDR3 protein. The repertoire includes hundreds of thousands of distinct CDR3 sequences, roughly 16% of them detected once, and 5% sits in the top ten. The chain is built from TRBV12-3 or TRBV12-4 and TRBJ2-1; 9 nucleotides agree with TRBD2. The sequenced sample was PBMCs, mostly from graft donor cells, obtained 360 days after TCRalphabeta/CD19-depleted stem cell transplant. This TCR came from a male patient younger than 18 who had a stem cell transplant for acute lymphoblastic leukemia, so the T cells may come from the graft donor. The CDR3 DNA reads as TGTGCCAGCAGTTTCAGGACTAGCGCTTACAATGAGCAGTTCTTC. This codes for CASSFRTSAYNEQFF.